A single sample is the source of the 5 T cell receptor beta chains below, sequenced in a study of OX40 agonist ivuxolimab in advanced cancers. Profiling relied on immunoSEQ multiplex PCR, and the TCRdb table lists in-frame clones only, not all of them. The table includes about 59,000 clones, 84% detected once. This sample comprised CD4+ or CD8+ T cells sorted from blood, obtained in a trial of the OX40 agonist ivuxolimab. These TCRs come from an adult with an advanced solid tumor such as melanoma, head and neck, liver or kidney cancer.

This sequence joins TRBV18 and TRBJ1-2, with a possible D match to TRBD1 (5 bases). The CDR3 sequence is 16 residues long. Germline V gene lookup returns CDR1 KGHSH and CDR2 LQKENI. V was pared by 4 bases and J by 5 bases, with 20 bases between. DNA for the CDR3: TGTGCCAGCTCACAACAGAACCGAGGGGAAGGATATGGCTACACCTTC. As protein: CASSQQNRGEGYGYTF.

The V call is TRBV30, the J call TRBJ1-2; no clear D gene. This CDR3 contains 13 residues. Germline V gene sequence: CDR1 GTSNPN, CDR2 SVGIG (reference sequence). V was trimmed by 3 bases and J by 6 bases, leaving 14 bases between them. The CDR3 sequence is CAWSLGRVDGYTF. CDR3 sequence (DNA): TGTGCCTGGAGCCTAGGAAGGGTTGATGGCTACACCTTC.

V is TRBV7-2 and J is TRBJ2-3; 8 bases fit TRBD2. Germline CDR1 SGHTA, CDR2 FQGNSA. J lost 1 base, V lost 4 bases, and 4 bases had no gene match. There are 15 residues in the CDR3. CDR3 sequence (DNA): TGTGCCAGCAGCTACCGACTAGCGCGCACAGATACGCAGTATTTT. Protein product: CASSYRLARTDTQYF. Full variable domain (outside the CDR3, taken from reference TRBV7-2 and TRBJ2-3): GAGVSQSPSNKVTEKGKDVELRCDPISGHTALYWYRQSLGQGLEFLIYFQGNSAPDKSGLPSDRFSAERTGGSVSTLTIQRTQQEDSAVYLCASSYRLARTDTQYFGPGTRLTVL.

This clone was counted a few times. This sequence joins TRBV7-2 and TRBJ1-5, with D maybe TRBD1 (6 bases). Deletions cut 1 base from V and 7 bases from J, with 14 bases between. The CDR3 extends over 15 amino acids. Germline V CDR1 and CDR2: SGHTA, FQGNSA. The CDR3 loop reads CASSLVGAEGQPQHF. The CDR3 DNA reads TGTGCCAGCAGCTTAGTGGGGGCGGAGGGGCAGCCCCAGCATTTT.

The chain links TRBV10-3 to TRBJ1-2, with unresolved D. CDR1 ENHRY and CDR2 SYGVKD come from the germline V gene. V lost 0 bases, J lost 4 bases, and 12 bases lay in between. The CDR3 contains 15 residues. Here the CDR3 reads CAISESNPLGYGYTF. In DNA form, the CDR3 reads TGTGCCATCAGTGAGTCGAATCCCCTGGGCTATGGCTACACCTTC.